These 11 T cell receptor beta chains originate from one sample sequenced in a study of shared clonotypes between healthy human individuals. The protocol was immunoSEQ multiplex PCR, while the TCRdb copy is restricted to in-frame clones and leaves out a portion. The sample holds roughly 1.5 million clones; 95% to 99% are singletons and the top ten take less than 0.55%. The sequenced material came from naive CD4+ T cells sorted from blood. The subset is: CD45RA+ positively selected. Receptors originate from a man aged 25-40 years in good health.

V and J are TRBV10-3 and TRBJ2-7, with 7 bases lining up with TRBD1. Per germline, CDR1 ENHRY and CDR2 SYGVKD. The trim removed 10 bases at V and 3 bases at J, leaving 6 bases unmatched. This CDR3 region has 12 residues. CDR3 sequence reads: CATSAGGYEQYF. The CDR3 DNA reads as TGTGCCACGTCGGCAGGGGGCTACGAGCAGTACTTC.

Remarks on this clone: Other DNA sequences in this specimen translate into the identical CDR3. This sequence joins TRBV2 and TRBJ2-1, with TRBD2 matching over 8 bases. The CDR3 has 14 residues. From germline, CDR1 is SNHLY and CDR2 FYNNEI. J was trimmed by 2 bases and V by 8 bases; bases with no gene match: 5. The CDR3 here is CASGPGLAYNEQFF. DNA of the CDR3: TGTGCCAGCGGACCGGGACTAGCCTACAATGAGCAGTTCTTC.

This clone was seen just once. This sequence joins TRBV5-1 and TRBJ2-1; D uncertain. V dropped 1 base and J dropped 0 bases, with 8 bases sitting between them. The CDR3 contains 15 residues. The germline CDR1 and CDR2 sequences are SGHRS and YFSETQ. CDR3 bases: TGCGCCAGCAGCTTGAGTCTTGACTCCTACAATGAGCAGTTCTTC. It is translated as CASSLSLDSYNEQFF.

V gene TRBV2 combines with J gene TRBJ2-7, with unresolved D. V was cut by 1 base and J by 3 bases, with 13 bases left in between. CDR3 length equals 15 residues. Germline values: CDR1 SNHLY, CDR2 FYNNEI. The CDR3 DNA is TGTGCCAGCAGTGAAGGGATTTCCGCCGACTACGAGCAGTACTTC. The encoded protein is CASSEGISADYEQYF.

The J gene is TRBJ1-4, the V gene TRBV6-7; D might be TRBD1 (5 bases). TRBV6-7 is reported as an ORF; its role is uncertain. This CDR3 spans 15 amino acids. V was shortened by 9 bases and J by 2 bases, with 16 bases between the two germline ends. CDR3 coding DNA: TGTGCCAGTCACAAGGGAGGGGAGACTAATGAAAAACTGTTTTTT. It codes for CASHKGGETNEKLFF.

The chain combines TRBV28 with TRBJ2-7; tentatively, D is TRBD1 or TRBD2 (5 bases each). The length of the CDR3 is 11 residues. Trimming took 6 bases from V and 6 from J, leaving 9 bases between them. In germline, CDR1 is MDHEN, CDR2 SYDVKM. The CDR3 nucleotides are TGTGCCAGCAGAGAGGGGTCCGAGCAGTACTTC. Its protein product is CASREGSEQYF.

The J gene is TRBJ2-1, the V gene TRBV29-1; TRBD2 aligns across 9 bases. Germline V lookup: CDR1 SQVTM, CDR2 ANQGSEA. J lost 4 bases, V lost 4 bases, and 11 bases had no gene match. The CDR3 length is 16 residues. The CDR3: CSVAGGLAGAYNEQFF. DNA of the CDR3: TGCAGCGTTGCCGGAGGGTTAGCGGGAGCTTACAATGAGCAGTTCTTC.

The CDR3 DNA reads as TGCAGCGTTAGGACAGGGTGGCGGGAGACCCAGTACTTC. Translated, it gives CSVRTGWRETQYF. The chain links TRBV29-1 to TRBJ2-5; TRBD1 aligns across 8 bases. V shed 5 bases and J 5 bases; nucleotides not matched to a gene: 7. The CDR3 has 13 amino acids. Germline V CDR1 and CDR2: SQVTM, ANQGSEA.

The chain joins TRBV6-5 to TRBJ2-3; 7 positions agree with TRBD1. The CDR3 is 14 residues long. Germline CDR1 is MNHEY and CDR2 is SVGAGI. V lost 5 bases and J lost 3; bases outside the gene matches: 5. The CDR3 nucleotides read TGTGCCAGCAGTCGTTCAGGGGGAACAGATACGCAGTATTTT. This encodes CASSRSGGTDTQYF.

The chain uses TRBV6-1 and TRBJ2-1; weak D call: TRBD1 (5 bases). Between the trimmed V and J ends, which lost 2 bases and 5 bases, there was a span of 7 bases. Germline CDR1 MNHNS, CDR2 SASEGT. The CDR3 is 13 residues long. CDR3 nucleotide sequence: TGTGCCAGCAGTGAACAGGGCCACAATGAGCAGTTCTTC. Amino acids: CASSEQGHNEQFF.

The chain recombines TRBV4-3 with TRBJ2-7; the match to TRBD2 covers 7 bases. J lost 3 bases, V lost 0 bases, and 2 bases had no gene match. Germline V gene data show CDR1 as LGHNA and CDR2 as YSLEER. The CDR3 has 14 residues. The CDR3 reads CASSQDRGVYEQYF. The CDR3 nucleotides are TGCGCCAGCAGCCAAGATCGGGGGGTCTACGAGCAGTACTTC.